Each of the 13 T cell receptor beta chains below was sequenced from the same sample in a study of shared clonotypes between healthy human individuals. Sequencing used immunoSEQ multiplex PCR; TCRdb keeps in-frame clones, though not all of them. The sample carries about 510,000 clones, approximately 85% recorded once. Source material: PBMCs. The receptors originated from a woman in her thirties or forties in good health. Some clones in this sample may be carry-over from other donors' samples.

J is TRBJ1-2 and V is TRBV29-1; D uncertain. Germline CDR1 SQVTM, CDR2 ANQGSEA. Trimming took off 5 bases at V and 4 bases at J, with 14 bases between the two ends. The CDR3 is 13 amino acids. The CDR3 reads CSVSKGRLYGYTF. The CDR3 DNA is TGCAGCGTTTCTAAGGGCAGACTCTATGGCTACACCTTC.

This rearrangement joins TRBV7-6 to TRBJ1-5; no clear D. Per germline, CDR1 SGHVS and CDR2 FNYEAQ. The V end lost 5 bases, the J end lost 4 bases, and 15 bases lay between the germline ends. The CDR3 is made up of 15 amino acids. As DNA, the CDR3 is TGTGCCAGCAGCAGCGGTCCGTCCAAAAATCAGCCCCAGCATTTT. It encodes CASSSGPSKNQPQHF.

This clone was observed at least ten times. The chain is built from TRBV6-1 and TRBJ2-2, with a possible D match to TRBD1 (6 bases). The CDR3 has 17 residues. V was trimmed by 4 bases and J by 2 bases, leaving 17 bases between them. Germline V CDR1 and CDR2: MNHNS, SASEGT. The CDR3 loop reads CASSGHYRDLNTGELFF. The DNA of the CDR3 is TGTGCCAGCAGTGGACATTACAGGGACCTAAACACCGGGGAGCTGTTTTTT.

The CDR3 reads CASRDSGSTDTQYF. In DNA form, the CDR3 reads TGTGCCAGTAGAGATAGCGGCAGCACAGATACGCAGTATTTT. This chain links TRBV19 with TRBJ2-3; D is possibly TRBD2 (6 bases). V was pared by 6 bases and J by 0 bases, with 10 bases between. The germline CDR1 and CDR2 sequences are LNHDA and SQIVND (reference sequence). CDR3 length: 14 amino acids.

V gene TRBV5-1 combines with J gene TRBJ2-1, with TRBD1 identical over 11 bases. The germline CDR1 and CDR2 sequences are SGHRS and YFSETQ. J lost 4 bases, V lost 0 bases, and 9 bases had no gene match. CDR3 length: 18 amino acids. The CDR3 region is CASSLVPPGTGGYNEQFF. CDR3 nucleotides: TGCGCCAGCAGCTTGGTACCGCCTGGGACAGGGGGTTACAATGAGCAGTTCTTC. The full variable domain, completed using reference TRBV5-1 and TRBJ2-1, is KAGVTQTPRYLIKTRGQQVTLSCSPISGHRSVSWYQQTPGQGLQFLFEYFSETQRNKGNFPGRFSGRQFSNSRSEMNVSTLELGDSALYLCASSLVPPGTGGYNEQFFGPGTRLTVL.

J is TRBJ2-1 and V is TRBV15; 9 bases are shared with TRBD2. The CDR3 is made up of 15 amino acids. The germline gives CDR1 LNHNV, CDR2 YYDKDF (reference sequence). The V segment lost 3 bases and the J segment 6 bases; nucleotides outside the gene matches: 6. In nucleotides, the CDR3 is TGTGCCACCAGCAGCGTAGCGGGAGCCGGCAATGAGCAGTTCTTC. Translating it yields CATSSVAGAGNEQFF.

CDR3 DNA: TGTGCCAGTACCTCAGGGTCCCCCGCTCCTCGTGGCTACACCTTC. Protein product: CASTSGSPAPRGYTF. V and J are TRBV19 and TRBJ1-2; D possibly corresponds to TRBD1 (5 bases). Trimming left V 7 bases short and J 7 bases short, with 22 bases between. This CDR3 contains 15 residues. Germline V lookup: CDR1 LNHDA, CDR2 SQIVND (reference sequence).

V and J are TRBV2 and TRBJ2-3; maybe TRBD2 (5 bases). The CDR3 spans 14 residues. The V gene lost 7 bases and the J gene lost 1 base, with 12 bases spanning the gap. CDR1 is SNHLY and CDR2 is FYNNEI in the germline V gene. This chain's CDR3 is CASNGETGTDTQYF. CDR3 coding DNA: TGTGCCAGCAACGGGGAGACGGGCACAGATACGCAGTATTTT.

This clone was detected only once. The gene calls are TRBV6-5 and TRBJ2-3; a weak D match, TRBD2 (5 bases). Germline V gives CDR1 MNHEY, CDR2 SVGAGI. Trimming took off 2 bases at V and 4 bases at J, with 7 bases between the two ends. This CDR3 has 13 residues. The CDR3 here is CASSYSSADTQYF. CDR3 nucleotide sequence: TGTGCCAGCAGTTACAGTAGCGCAGATACGCAGTATTTT.

In its sample, this clone was seen once. J is TRBJ2-5 and V is TRBV7-9; D gene unclear. The DNA end lines up better with TRBJ2-7; the J call may be wrong. The CDR3 runs 13 residues. Germline-derived CDR1 and CDR2 are SEHNR and FQNEAQ (reference sequence). CDR3 sequence (DNA): TGTGCCAGCAGCTTAACGACAAACTACGAGCAGTACTTC. Its protein is CASSLTTNYEQYF.

The CDR3 region is CASSEGVTVGNTIYF. The CDR3 bases are TGTGCCAGCAGTGAGGGAGTAACAGTTGGAAACACCATATATTTT. The gene calls are TRBV6-1 and TRBJ1-3, with D hard to call. The germline gives CDR1 MNHNS, CDR2 SASEGT. Trimming shortened V by 3 bases and J by 3 bases, and 12 bases separated the two germline ends. This CDR3 has 15 amino acids.

Concerning this clone: A clone one base away is much larger, so this may be a read error. Written as DNA, the CDR3 is TGTGCCAGCAGCCCTAGCGGGTTGAGCTCCTACGAGCAGCACTTC. Its translation: CASSPSGLSSYEQHF. This chain connects TRBV7-9 to TRBJ2-7; TRBD2 aligns across 8 bases. The CDR3 runs 15 residues. Germline V gene lookup returns CDR1 SEHNR and CDR2 FQNEAQ (reference sequence).

The chain links TRBV29-1 to TRBJ2-1; 8 nucleotides align to TRBD2. Germline assignment: CDR1 SQVTM and CDR2 ANQGSEA. The CDR3 covers 15 residues. Unmatched junction bases numbered 11, after V lost 3 bases and J lost 7 bases. The CDR3, as DNA: TGCAGCGTTGAGAACGCGGGAGGCCTCTCGAATGAGCAGTTCTTC. Its translation: CSVENAGGLSNEQFF.